The next 8 T cell receptor beta chains were all read from a single sample in a study of blood T cell repertoires in COVID-19. Measured with immunoSEQ multiplex PCR; TCRdb has only the in-frame clones, and not every one. Of about 200,000 clones listed, around nine tenths are singletons. What was sequenced was peripheral blood. The receptors originated from a man in his sixties who had recovered from COVID-19.

The V gene is TRBV6-5, the J gene TRBJ1-6; D gene uncertain. Trimming cost V 7 bases and J 5 bases, with 15 bases left between them. Germline V gene sequence: CDR1 MNHEY, CDR2 SVGAGI. The CDR3 has 15 amino acids. The CDR3 reads CASNPNGLDNSPLHF. The CDR3, as DNA: TGTGCCAGCAATCCGAATGGTTTAGATAATTCACCCCTCCACTTT.

The chain recombines TRBV5-1 with TRBJ1-2; TRBD1 agrees at 9 bases. The CDR3 contains 15 residues. Looked up from germline, CDR1 is SGHRS and CDR2 is YFSETQ. V dropped 2 bases and J dropped 2; count of bases not matched to a gene: 4. CDR3 DNA: TGCGCCAGCAGCTTTCAGGACAGGGGCAACTATGGCTACACCTTC. This gives the protein CASSFQDRGNYGYTF.

The CDR3 loop is CASSPGGGNYYNEQFF. Written as DNA, the CDR3 is TGTGCCAGCAGCCCGGGGGGCGGGAATTATTACAATGAGCAGTTCTTC. V usage is TRBV7-6 and J usage is TRBJ2-1, with D possibly matching TRBD2 (7 bases). The CDR3 runs 16 residues. Trimming removed 5 bases from V and 4 bases from J, with 18 bases in between. Germline loops: CDR1 SGHVS, CDR2 FNYEAQ.

The gene calls are TRBV11-3 and TRBJ2-3; TRBD2 aligns across 15 bases. The CDR3 extends over 17 amino acids. Germline V CDR1 and CDR2: SGHNT, YENEEA. Trimming cost V 4 bases and J 4 bases; bases outside gene matches: 6. The CDR3 is CASSSNGLAGGADTQYF. As DNA, the CDR3 is TGTGCCAGCAGCTCGAACGGACTAGCGGGGGGGGCAGATACGCAGTATTTT.

The chain combines TRBV14 with TRBJ2-7; 11 nucleotides agree with TRBD2. CDR1 SGHDN and CDR2 FVKESK come from the germline V gene. This CDR3 contains 16 residues. Losses at the gene ends were 2 bases for V and 0 bases for J; bases not matched to a gene: 3. CDR3 sequence reads: CASSQRTSGFSYEQYF. DNA of the CDR3: TGTGCCAGCAGCCAAAGGACTAGCGGGTTCTCCTACGAGCAGTACTTC. Looking up the rest from reference TRBV14 and TRBJ2-7 gives the full variable domain: EAGVTQFPSHSVIEKGQTVTLRCDPISGHDNLYWYRRVMGKEIKFLLHFVKESKQDESGMPNNRFLAERTGGTYSTLKVQPAELEDSGVYFCASSQRTSGFSYEQYFGPGTRLTVT.

CDR3 DNA: TGTGCCAGCAGTCTTAGCGGGGGGGCCTACAATGAGCAGTTCTTC. This gives the protein CASSLSGGAYNEQFF. V gene TRBV6-5 combines with J gene TRBJ2-1; TRBD2 agrees at 11 bases. Germline V gene lookup returns CDR1 MNHEY and CDR2 SVGAGI. J was trimmed by 2 bases and V by 5 bases; bases with no gene match: 2. The CDR3 consists of 15 residues.

This clone turned up a few times. This chain joins TRBV6-5 and TRBJ1-6; no clear D. CDR3 length: 15 amino acids. Germline V gives CDR1 MNHEY, CDR2 SVGAGI. The V gene lost 7 bases and the J gene lost 3 bases, with 13 bases spanning the gap. CDR3 protein: CASNPVVVYNSPLHF. The CDR3 DNA reads TGTGCCAGCAATCCCGTAGTTGTCTATAATTCACCCCTCCACTTT.

This clone was recorded once. The CDR3 sequence is CASSYLQGRCTF. The DNA for the CDR3 is TGTGCCAGCAGCTACCTACAGGGAAGGTGCACCTTC. V usage is TRBV7-9 and J usage is TRBJ1-2; perhaps TRBD1 as D (6 bases). CDR1 and CDR2 (germline): SEHNR, FQNEAQ (reference sequence). Trimming took off 4 bases at V and 13 bases at J, with 16 bases between the two ends. There are 12 residues in the CDR3.